This TCR beta chain was identified during a study of OX40 agonist ivuxolimab in advanced cancers. Autoimmune disease history or systemic immunosuppression led to patients being barred. Study-wide findings and caveats: Both blood CD4+ and CD8+ T cells showed clonal growth by week 6 at 0.1 to 3.0 mg/kg.

Comment on this clone: Its antigen is not identified.

TCRdb keeps only in-frame clones here, not all; method: immunoSEQ multiplex PCR. The sample lists about 5,900 clones, 81% occurring once. The germline V gene encodes CDR1 SEHNR and CDR2 FQNEAQ (reference sequence). The CDR3 covers 15 residues. V lost 1 base to trimming and J lost 1 base, with 9 bases between them. The V and J genes are TRBV7-9 and TRBJ2-3, with a weak D call TRBD2 (6 bases). This clonotype was sampled from an adult with an advanced solid tumor such as melanoma, head and neck, liver or kidney cancer. The specimen comprised CD4+ or CD8+ T cells sorted from blood, sampled in a trial of the OX40 agonist ivuxolimab. The CDR3 bases are TGTGCCAGCAGCTTAGGTGGAGGGGGCACAGATACGCAGTATTTT. Its translation is CASSLGGGGTDTQYF.